The clone carrying this T cell receptor (beta chain) was seen a single time. Its antigen remains unknown. The naive CD8 subset, CD45RO-negative cells positively selected for CCR7, excluded terminally differentiated effector memory CD45RA+ cells. The V end was cut by 1 base, the J end by 3 bases, with 12 bases between. CDR1 and CDR2 (germline): SGHVS, FNYEAQ. The CDR3 runs 15 residues. Per the study methods: ImmunoSEQ supplied junction-only sequences lacking quality scores, so filtering was different. Assay used: immunoSEQ multiplex PCR; TCRdb lists only in-frame clones, some missing. D and trimming were read from the DNA, whereas the V and J calls and clone size are those reported in that table. The repertoire includes about 2 million clones, roughly 94% of them detected once, and roughly 1% sits in the top ten. This entry is derived from a study of shared clonotypes between healthy human individuals. General study points: The sharing of 4.5% to 6.5% of naive CD4 clonotypes was seen across a handful of donors. On the whole, naive subsets had larger estimated richness than memory subsets had.

The chain combines TRBV7-6 with TRBJ1-2; the D is unclear. The sample comprised naive CD8+ T cells sorted from blood. This clonotype was obtained from a man aged 18 to 29 in good health. CDR3 sequence: CASSLEAGGDYGYTF. The DNA for the CDR3 is TGTGCCAGCAGCTTAGAGGCAGGCGGAGACTATGGCTACACCTTC.